The present T cell receptor beta chain was sequenced within a study of blood T cell repertoires in COVID-19. As for the study in general: Spain, Italy and the United States supplied samples that represented acute and convalescent COVID-19. PBMCs, B-cell-depleted T cells, or T cells provided the cDNA or gDNA that made up the material.

Enrollment of patients from Seattle took place during active infection, with longitudinal follow-up. Deletions cut 8 bases from V and 3 bases from J, with 16 bases between. CDR1 and CDR2 from the germline V gene are MNHNS and SASEGT. The length of the CDR3 is 14 residues. Original processing notes: Reference gene primer amplification yielded estimated nucleated cell counts. Sequencing was performed with immunoSEQ multiplex PCR; in TCRdb, only in-frame clones are kept and a portion is missing. D and trimming were read from the DNA, whereas the V and J calls and clone size are those reported in that table. The sample records approximately 530,000 clones, about 89% being singletons.

The chain recombines TRBV6-1 with TRBJ1-2; a weak D match, TRBD1 (6 bases). This TCR was recovered from a woman between 45 and 60 years old with COVID-19, enrolled during active disease. The sample taken for sequencing was peripheral blood. The CDR3 nucleotides read TGTGCCAGCTCTCGCGGGGGGCGTTACTATGGCTACACCTTC. The encoded protein is CASSRGGRYYGYTF.